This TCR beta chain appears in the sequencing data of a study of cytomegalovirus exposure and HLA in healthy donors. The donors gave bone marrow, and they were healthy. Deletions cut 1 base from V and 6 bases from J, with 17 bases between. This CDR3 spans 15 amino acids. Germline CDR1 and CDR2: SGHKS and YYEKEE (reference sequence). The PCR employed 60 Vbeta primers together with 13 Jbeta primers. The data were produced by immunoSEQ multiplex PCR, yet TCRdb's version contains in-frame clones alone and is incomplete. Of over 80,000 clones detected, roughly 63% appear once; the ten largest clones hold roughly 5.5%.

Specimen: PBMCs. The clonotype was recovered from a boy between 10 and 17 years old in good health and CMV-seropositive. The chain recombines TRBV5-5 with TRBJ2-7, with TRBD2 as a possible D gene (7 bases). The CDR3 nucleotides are TGTGCCAGCAGCTTGTTTAATTGGGGGGGCTCCGAGCAGTACTTC. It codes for CASSLFNWGGSEQYF.